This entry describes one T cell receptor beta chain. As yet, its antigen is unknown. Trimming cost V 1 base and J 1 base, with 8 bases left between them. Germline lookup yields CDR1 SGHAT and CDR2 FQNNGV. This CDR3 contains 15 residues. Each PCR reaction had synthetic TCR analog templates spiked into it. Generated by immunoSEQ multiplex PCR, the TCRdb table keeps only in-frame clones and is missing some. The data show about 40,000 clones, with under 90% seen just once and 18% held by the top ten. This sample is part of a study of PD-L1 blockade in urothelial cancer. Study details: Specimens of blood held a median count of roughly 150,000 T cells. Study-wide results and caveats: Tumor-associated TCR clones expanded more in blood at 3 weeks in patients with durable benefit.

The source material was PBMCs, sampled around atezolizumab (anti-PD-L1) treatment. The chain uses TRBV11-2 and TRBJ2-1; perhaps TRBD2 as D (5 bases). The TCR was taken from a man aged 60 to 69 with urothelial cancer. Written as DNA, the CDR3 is TGTGCCAGCAGCTTAGCGGGAACTTCCTACAATGAGCAGTTCTTC. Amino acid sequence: CASSLAGTSYNEQFF.